This T cell receptor beta chain was found in a study of T cell responses to AZD1222 COVID-19 vaccine. Points from the study as a whole: Spike-specific TCR breadth and depth went up after people got two AZD1222 doses. Donors were mostly white British, more females; clonal diversity possibly underestimated.

The sample holds one count of this clone. Its antigen is as yet unknown. The table came from immunoSEQ multiplex PCR; TCRdb's copy has only in-frame clones and leaves some out. The sample contains about 99,000 clones, around 89% of which appear only once. CDR3 length: 15 amino acids. Germline CDR1 SEHNR, CDR2 FQNEAQ (reference sequence). With 4 bases clipped from V and 4 bases from J, the junction kept 5 bases outside the gene matches. The source is an adult in good health. The sequences come from peripheral blood, collected on day 0 of AZD1222 vaccination. This rearrangement joins TRBV7-9 to TRBJ2-7; 12 positions agree with TRBD1. The CDR3 bases are TGTGCCAGCAGCTCAGGGACAGGGGGCTGGTACGAGCAGTACTTC. It specifies CASSSGTGGWYEQYF.